This is a list of T cell receptor beta chains from one sample in a study of T cells after yellow fever vaccination. From the 5' RACE reads, TCRdb called clonotypes with MiXCR, one entry per CDR3 protein. The sample holds around 500,000 distinct CDR3 sequences; 20% to 25% are singletons and the top ten take roughly 16%. Sequencing used PBMCs, obtained roughly 23 days after the first yellow fever vaccination. The receptors come from a young man who received the YFV17D yellow fever vaccine. Each CDR3 is given with its conserved first and last residue. D genes are given only for firm matches. The size of a clone is reported for some rows only, either as once, few or many, or as a class for expanded clones.

D gene	V gene	J gene	CDR3 length	clone size	CDR3 protein	CDR3 DNA
-	TRBV29-1	TRBJ2-3	12	few	CSVGDKADTQYF	TGCAGCGTTGGGGACAAGGCAGATACGCAGTATTTT
-	TRBV28	TRBJ1-3	14	-	CASSLSPSGNTIYF	TGTGCCAGCAGTTTATCCCCTTCTGGAAACACCATATATTTT
-	TRBV7-8	TRBJ2-7	14	few	CASSAPGQTYEQYF	TGTGCCAGCTCCGCACCGGGACAAACCTACGAGCAGTACTTC
-	TRBV20-1	TRBJ1-6	13	few	CSANLDSNSPLHF	TGCAGTGCTAACCTGGACAGTAATTCACCCCTCCACTTT
-	TRBV7-7	TRBJ2-5	15	few	CASSPTRQGRETQYF	TGTGCCAGCAGCCCGACCCGACAAGGACGGGAGACCCAGTACTTC
-	TRBV5-1	TRBJ1-4	13	few	CASRPGSNEKLFF	TGCGCCAGCAGGCCAGGGTCTAATGAAAAACTGTTTTTT
-	TRBV6-5	TRBJ2-3	15	-	CASSYSYASTDTQYF	TGTGCCAGCAGTTACTCGTATGCCAGCACAGATACGCAGTATTTT
-	TRBV9	TRBJ1-1	17	few	CASSVATGTAMNTEAFF	TGTGCCAGCAGCGTAGCTACAGGGACGGCAATGAACACTGAAGCTTTCTTT
-	TRBV5-1	TRBJ2-1	13	few	CASSRGWAREQFF	TGCGCCAGCAGCCGGGGGTGGGCCAGAGAGCAGTTCTTC
-	TRBV24-1	TRBJ1-1	15	few	CATSDPKGGDTEAFF	TGTGCCACCAGTGACCCGAAAGGAGGGGACACTGAAGCTTTCTTT
TRBD2	TRBV7-9	TRBJ2-4	12	-	CAISLGGDIQYF	TGTGCCATCAGCCTTGGGGGGGACATTCAGTACTTC
-	TRBV7-6	TRBJ2-5	15	-	CASSLVPGEKETQYF	TGTGCCAGCAGCTTAGTTCCGGGGGAGAAAGAGACCCAGTACTTC
-	TRBV29-1	TRBJ1-2	13	few	CSVDWGSDYGYTF	TGCAGCGTTGATTGGGGATCGGACTATGGCTACACCTTC
TRBD2	TRBV24-1	TRBJ2-5	16	-	CATSDLLTEGGETQYF	TGTGCCACCAGTGATTTACTGACAGAGGGAGGGGAGACCCAGTACTTC
TRBD1	TRBV7-9	TRBJ2-7	17	once	CASSKRLGTGGQYEQYF	TGTGCCAGCAGCAAACGACTGGGGACAGGGGGCCAGTACGAGCAGTACTTC
-	TRBV20-1	TRBJ1-4	11	-	CSAPQGGRLFF	TGCAGTGCTCCCCAAGGGGGACGGCTGTTTTTT
-	TRBV5-4	TRBJ2-1	15	few	CASRDQFLSYNEQFF	TGTGCCAGCAGAGACCAATTCCTCTCCTACAATGAGCAGTTCTTC
TRBD2	TRBV6-5	TRBJ2-3	15	few	CASSYGAGGADTQYF	TGTGCCAGCAGTTACGGGGCGGGGGGTGCAGATACGCAGTATTTT
TRBD2	TRBV4-1	TRBJ2-2	15	-	CATRSGLAVTGELFF	TGCGCCACTCGGAGCGGACTAGCGGTTACCGGGGAGCTGTTTTTT
TRBD2	TRBV12-3/TRBV12-4	TRBJ2-3	14	many	CASRGTSGSDTQYF	TGTGCCAGCAGGGGGACTAGCGGATCAGATACGCAGTATTTT
-	TRBV28	TRBJ2-1	13	-	CASGQGSAGRPFF	TGTGCCAGCGGCCAGGGTTCGGCAGGGCGTCCGTTCTTC
-	TRBV20-1	TRBJ1-1	13	-	CSAREAGNTEAFF	TGCAGTGCTAGAGAGGCAGGGAACACTGAAGCTTTCTTT
-	TRBV7-9	TRBJ2-5	16	few	CASSYPGPRTEETQYF	TGTGCCAGCAGCTACCCGGGTCCAAGGACGGAAGAGACCCAGTACTTC
-	TRBV29-1	TRBJ1-2	14	-	CSVEVVLQLDGYTF	TGCAGCGTTGAGGTTGTTCTCCAGCTAGATGGCTACACCTTC
-	TRBV25-1	TRBJ2-5	14	many	CASSESRDFETQYF	TGTGCCAGCAGTGAGTCCCGGGACTTCGAGACCCAGTACTTC
-	TRBV7-9	TRBJ1-2	12	few	CASSRIGYGYTF	TGTGCCAGCAGTCGGATCGGCTATGGCTACACCTTC
-	TRBV10-1	TRBJ2-2	13	many	CASSDGDTGELFF	TGCGCCAGCAGTGACGGGGACACCGGGGAGCTGTTTTTT
-	TRBV2	TRBJ1-1	13	-	CASSAGRNTEAFF	TGTGCCAGCAGCGCGGGCAGAAACACTGAAGCTTTCTTT
TRBD2	TRBV7-8	TRBJ2-5	15	-	CASSLRRGGEETQYF	TGTGCCAGCAGCTTAAGGCGGGGGGGCGAAGAGACCCAGTACTTC
-	TRBV15	TRBJ1-1	14	few	CATSRSDLNTEAFF	TGTGCCACCAGCAGATCCGATTTGAACACTGAAGCTTTCTTT
-	TRBV12-3/TRBV12-4	TRBJ1-1	11	-	CASRGRAEAFF	TGTGCCAGCAGGGGGAGGGCTGAAGCTTTCTTT
TRBD2	TRBV14	TRBJ2-1	15	-	CASSPQTAGVNEQFF	TGTGCCAGCAGCCCCCAAACGGCGGGGGTGAATGAGCAGTTCTTC
-	TRBV12-3/TRBV12-4	TRBJ2-2	11	few	CASSPDGELFF	TGTGCCAGCAGTCCCGACGGGGAGCTGTTTTTT
-	TRBV12-3/TRBV12-4	TRBJ2-7	12	few	CASSFAVYEQYF	TGTGCCAGCAGTTTCGCTGTCTACGAGCAGTACTTC
-	TRBV5-6	TRBJ1-1	12	-	CASSLKGTEAFF	TGTGCCAGCAGCTTAAAGGGCACTGAAGCTTTCTTT
-	TRBV30	TRBJ2-3	11	-	CAWSVTDTQYF	TGTGCCTGGAGTGTAACAGATACGCAGTATTTT
TRBD1	TRBV5-1	TRBJ2-2	15	-	CASSLQGVNTGELFF	TGCGCCAGCAGCTTACAGGGGGTGAACACCGGGGAGCTGTTTTTT
TRBD1	TRBV28	TRBJ1-1	15	-	CASSPPGQGHTEAFF	TGTGCCAGCAGTCCCCCGGGACAGGGTCACACTGAAGCTTTCTTT
-	TRBV13	TRBJ2-2	12	-	CASSPGVQELFF	TGTGCCAGCAGCCCAGGGGTCCAGGAGCTGTTTTTT
TRBD1	TRBV5-4	TRBJ1-1	16	-	CASSLGQGLGNTEAFF	TGTGCCAGCAGCCTAGGACAGGGCTTGGGGAACACTGAAGCTTTCTTT
-	TRBV12-3/TRBV12-4	TRBJ2-2	14	-	CSSSPQGGTGELFF	TGTTCCAGCAGTCCCCAAGGTGGTACCGGGGAGCTGTTTTTT
-	TRBV5-5	TRBJ1-1	14	-	CASSLQGRETEAFF	TGTGCCAGCAGTTTACAGGGCCGGGAAACTGAAGCTTTCTTT
-	TRBV5-5	TRBJ2-1	16	few	CASSLDGDPNFNEQFF	TGTGCCAGCAGCTTGGACGGGGACCCTAATTTCAATGAGCAGTTCTTC
-	TRBV5-4	TRBJ2-3	17	few	CASSPTTIGGGTDTQYF	TGTGCCAGCTCCCCTACTACTATCGGGGGAGGCACAGATACGCAGTATTTT
TRBD1	TRBV6-5	TRBJ1-6	16	many	CASSFQGQGTRSPLHF	TGTGCCAGCAGTTTCCAGGGACAGGGAACTCGATCACCCCTCCACTTT
-	TRBV4-1	TRBJ2-5	16	-	CASSQPPFTYQETQYF	TGCGCCAGCAGCCAACCCCCCTTCACTTACCAAGAGACCCAGTACTTC
-	TRBV5-1	TRBJ2-1	15	-	CASSIPLVLNNEQFF	TGCGCCAGCAGTATTCCGCTCGTACTGAACAATGAGCAGTTCTTC
TRBD1	TRBV20-1	TRBJ2-1	15	few	CSARTGALAYNEQFF	TGCAGTGCTAGGACAGGGGCCCTCGCCTACAATGAGCAGTTCTTC
TRBD1	TRBV7-2	TRBJ1-6	15	-	CASSLEDRANSPLHF	TGTGCCAGCAGCTTGGAAGACAGGGCTAATTCACCCCTCCACTTT
-	TRBV7-2	TRBJ1-1	13	once	CASSASGLTEAFF	TGTGCCAGCAGCGCCTCAGGGTTAACTGAAGCTTTCTTT
-	TRBV28	TRBJ2-3	15	-	CASSLWGFSGDTQYF	TGTGCCAGCAGTTTATGGGGTTTTTCAGGGGATACGCAGTATTTT
-	TRBV11-2	TRBJ2-3	14	few	CASSRSWVTDTQYF	TGTGCCAGCAGCCGTAGCTGGGTCACAGATACGCAGTATTTT